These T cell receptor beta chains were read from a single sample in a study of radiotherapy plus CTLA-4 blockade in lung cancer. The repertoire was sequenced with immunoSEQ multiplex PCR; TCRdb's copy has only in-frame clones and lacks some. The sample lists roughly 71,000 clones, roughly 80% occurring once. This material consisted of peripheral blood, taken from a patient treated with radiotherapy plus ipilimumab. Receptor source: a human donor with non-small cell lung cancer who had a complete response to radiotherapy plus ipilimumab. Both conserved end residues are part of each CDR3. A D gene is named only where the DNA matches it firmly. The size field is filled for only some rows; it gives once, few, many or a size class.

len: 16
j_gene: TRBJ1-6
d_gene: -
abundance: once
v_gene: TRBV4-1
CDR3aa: CASSLSGGGYNSPLHF
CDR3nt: TGCGCCAGCAGCCTTTCCGGTGGGGGCTATAATTCACCCCTCCACTTT

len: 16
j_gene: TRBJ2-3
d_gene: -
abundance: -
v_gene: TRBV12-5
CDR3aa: CASGLAPSTSTDTQYF
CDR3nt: TGTGCTAGTGGTTTGGCTCCATCGACCAGCACAGATACGCAGTATTTT

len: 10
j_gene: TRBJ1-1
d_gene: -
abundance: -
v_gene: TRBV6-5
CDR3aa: CASSDSLAFF
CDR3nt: TGTGCCAGCAGTGACAGCTTAGCTTTCTTT

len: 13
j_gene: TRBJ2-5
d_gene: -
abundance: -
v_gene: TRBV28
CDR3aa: CASTEGGKETQYF
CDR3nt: TGTGCCAGCACCGAGGGAGGAAAAGAGACCCAGTACTTC

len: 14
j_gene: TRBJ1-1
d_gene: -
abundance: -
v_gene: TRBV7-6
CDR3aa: CASSLMYGDTEAFF
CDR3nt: TGTGCCAGCAGCTTAATGTATGGGGACACTGAAGCTTTCTTT

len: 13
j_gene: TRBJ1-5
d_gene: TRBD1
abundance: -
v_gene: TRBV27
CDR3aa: CASRDRVNQPQHF
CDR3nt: TGTGCCAGCAGGGACAGGGTCAATCAGCCCCAGCATTTT

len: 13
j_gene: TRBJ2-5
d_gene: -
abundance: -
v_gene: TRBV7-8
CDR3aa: CASTMSREETQYF
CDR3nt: TGTGCCAGCACCATGTCAAGGGAAGAGACCCAGTACTTC

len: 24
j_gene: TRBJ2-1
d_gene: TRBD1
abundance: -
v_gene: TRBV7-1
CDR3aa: CASSSPSKSAAGTASPYSYNEQFF
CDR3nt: TGTGCCAGCAGCTCACCATCGAAATCGGCTGCCGGGACAGCTTCCCCTTACTCCTACAATGAGCAGTTCTTC

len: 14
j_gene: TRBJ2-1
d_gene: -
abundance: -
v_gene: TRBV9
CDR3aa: CASTPRAGNNEQFF
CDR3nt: TGTGCCAGCACCCCTAGGGCAGGGAACAATGAGCAGTTCTTC

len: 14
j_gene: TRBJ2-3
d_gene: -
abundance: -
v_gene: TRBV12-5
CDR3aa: CASGPSSGTDTQYF
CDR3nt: TGTGCTAGTGGCCCCAGTTCAGGGACAGATACGCAGTATTTT

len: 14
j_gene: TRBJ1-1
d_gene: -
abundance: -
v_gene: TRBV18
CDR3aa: CASSSVGGSTEAFF
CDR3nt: TGTGCCAGCTCCTCGGTGGGGGGTAGTACTGAAGCTTTCTTT